Listed below are T cell receptor beta chains from one sample, sequenced in a study of T cell responses to AZD1222 COVID-19 vaccine. Clones were read by immunoSEQ multiplex PCR, and TCRdb kept only the in-frame ones, dropping some. The data contain roughly 120,000 clones, roughly 91% of them singletons. The material was peripheral blood, obtained on day 0 of AZD1222 vaccination. The source of these receptors is an adult in good health. Both conserved end residues are part of each CDR3. D genes are given only for firm matches. Clone sizes are given selectively: once, few, many, or a class where the clone is expanded.

>TRBV5-1|NA|TRBJ2-1|NA
TGCGCCAGCAGCTTGGTAGCCCAGGAGGGCAATGAGCAGTTCTTC
CASSLVAQEGNEQFF
>TRBV19|NA|TRBJ2-5|NA
TGTGCCAGTAGCTCTCTTGGCCCTAAGGAGACCCAGTACTTC
CASSSLGPKETQYF
>TRBV5-4|NA|TRBJ1-2|TRBD1
TGTGCCAGCAGCTTGCAGGGGGCCAACTATGGCTACACCTTC
CASSLQGANYGYTF
>TRBV28|NA|TRBJ2-7|NA
TGTGCCAGCAGTTTAGCCGACAACTACGAGCAGTACTTC
CASSLADNYEQYF
>TRBV6-1|NA|TRBJ2-5|TRBD1
TGTGCCAGCAGTGAAGTGGCAGGGGGCGACCCCACCGAGACCCAGTACTTC
CASSEVAGGDPTETQYF
>TRBV7-8|NA|TRBJ1-5|TRBD1
TGTGCCAGCAGCCATCGACAGGGGGGACGGCGTCAGCCCCAGCATTTT
CASSHRQGGRRQPQHF
>TRBV7-8|NA|TRBJ2-1|NA
TGTGCCAGCAGCTTAGCCGGGAGCTCCTACAATGAGCAGTTCTTC
CASSLAGSSYNEQFF
>TRBV2|NA|TRBJ2-7|TRBD2
TGTGCCCTCAGGATACTAGCGGGAACCTACGAGCAGTACTTC
CALRILAGTYEQYF
>TRBV11-2|NA|TRBJ2-1|NA
TGTGCCAGCAGCTCCTTTCGAGGTAGGCTTGAGCAGTTCTTC
CASSSFRGRLEQFF
>TRBV10-1|once|TRBJ1-2|NA
TGCGCCAGCAGTGAGTCCCCGACCTGGGGCTACACCTTC
CASSESPTWGYTF
>TRBV30|NA|TRBJ1-2|TRBD1
TGTGCCTTTTCAGGGGGCTATGGCTACACCTTC
CAFSGGYGYTF
>TRBV5-4|NA|TRBJ2-3|NA
TGTGCCAGCAGCTCGCTAGATTCGGATACGCAGTATTTT
CASSSLDSDTQYF
>TRBV30|NA|TRBJ1-2|NA
TGTGCCTGGAGCGCCGGGATTTCGGGTGGCTACACCTTC
CAWSAGISGGYTF
>TRBV9|NA|TRBJ1-1|NA
TGTGCCAGCAGCGTAGAGGTCAGCTCCACTGAAGCTTTCTTT
CASSVEVSSTEAFF
>TRBV30|NA|TRBJ1-1|NA
TGTGCCTGGGGGTTCCCGGTCAGGACTGAAGCTTTCTTT
CAWGFPVRTEAFF
>TRBV5-6|once|TRBJ1-1|NA
TGTGCCAGCAGCCTGCAGTCCAGGGGCACTGAAGCTTTCTTT
CASSLQSRGTEAFF
>TRBV2|once|TRBJ1-2|NA
TGTGCCAGCAGTGAAAGTGGCGGACTCTATGGCTACACCTTC
CASSESGGLYGYTF
>TRBV16|NA|TRBJ1-5|NA
TGTGCCAGCAGCCAAAGCTGGGAAAGGCCCCAGCATTTT
CASSQSWERPQHF
>TRBV5-4|NA|TRBJ2-1|NA
TGTGCCAGCAGCTCGGCCTTGGGGATCTACAATGAGCAGTTCTTC
CASSSALGIYNEQFF
>TRBV9|NA|TRBJ1-2|TRBD1
TGTGCCAGCAGCGACCGACAGGGCCACTATGGCTACACCTTC
CASSDRQGHYGYTF
>TRBV19|NA|TRBJ1-2|NA
TGTGCCAGTAGTACCGGAGGTGGCTACACCTTC
CASSTGGGYTF
>TRBV5-1|once|TRBJ1-5|NA
TGCGCCAGCAGCATTGGTAGGCATCAGCCCCAGCATTTT
CASSIGRHQPQHF
>TRBV7-2|NA|TRBJ1-5|NA
TGTGCCAGCAGCAATCGGCAGGGGTATAGCAATCAGCCCCAGCATTTT
CASSNRQGYSNQPQHF
>TRBV3-1/TRBV3-2|NA|TRBJ2-2|TRBD1
TGTGCCAGCAGCCACCTCGGGCAGGGGGCCTATGGGGAGCTGTTTTTT
CASSHLGQGAYGELFF
>TRBV5-6|NA|TRBJ1-1|NA
TGTGCCAGCAGCCATCTCGCCATTAGAGGGATAGCTGAAGCTTTCTTT
CASSHLAIRGIAEAFF
>TRBV13|NA|TRBJ2-7|NA
TGTGCCAGCAGCTTGGGGGCGAGTTTCTACGAGCAGTACTTC
CASSLGASFYEQYF
>TRBV5-5|NA|TRBJ2-7|TRBD2
TGTGCCAGCAGCTTGGGCCCCTCGACTAGCTCCGCCTACGAGCAGTACTTC
CASSLGPSTSSAYEQYF
>TRBV27|NA|TRBJ1-6|NA
TGTGCCAGCAGTTTAGGCGCGGATAATTCACCCCTCCACTTT
CASSLGADNSPLHF
>TRBV6-5|NA|TRBJ1-1|TRBD1
TGTGCCAGCAGATTAGCCACAGGGGGCGTCGGTGAAGCTTTCTTT
CASRLATGGVGEAFF
>TRBV10-3|NA|TRBJ2-5|TRBD1
TGTGCCATCAGTGGGGACAGGACCCTCCAAGAGACCCAGTACTTC
CAISGDRTLQETQYF
>TRBV18|NA|TRBJ1-1|NA
TGTGCCAGCTCACCAAGGACGGGGAACACTGAAGCTTTCTTT
CASSPRTGNTEAFF
>TRBV6-5|NA|TRBJ2-7|NA
TGTGCCAGCAGTCGCAACAGAGCGAGCTACGAGCAGTACTTC
CASSRNRASYEQYF
>TRBV6-5|NA|TRBJ1-5|TRBD1
TGTGCCAGCAGGCGGACAGGGGAAAATCAGCCCCAGCATTTT
CASRRTGENQPQHF
>TRBV24-1|NA|TRBJ2-1|TRBD2
TGTGCCACCAGTGATTTACGAGCTAGCGGGGGGTTTAATGAGCAGTTCTTC
CATSDLRASGGFNEQFF
>TRBV30|NA|TRBJ2-1|TRBD2
TGTGCCTGGAGTGTCGGCGGGAGAATTATCGATGAGCAGTTCTTC
CAWSVGGRIIDEQFF
>TRBV5-4|NA|TRBJ1-4|TRBD1
TGTGCCAGCAGCTCTAGGGACAGGGTGGAGGATAATGAAAAACTGTTTTTT
CASSSRDRVEDNEKLFF
>TRBV5-1|NA|TRBJ2-3|NA
TGCGCCAGCAGCTTGGTCAGGGCCGGCCCCACAGATACGCAGTATTTT
CASSLVRAGPTDTQYF
>TRBV5-8|once|TRBJ2-3|NA
TGTGCCAGCAGCCCGGAGGGGACCGGAGATACGCAGTATTTT
CASSPEGTGDTQYF
>TRBV7-9|NA|TRBJ2-5|NA
TGTGCCAGCAGCTTAACGGACTTGGCAGAGACCCAGTACTTC
CASSLTDLAETQYF
>TRBV7-9|NA|TRBJ2-3|NA
TGTGCCGGAGGCAGGGGCAACGGAGATACGCAGTATTTT
CAGGRGNGDTQYF
>TRBV10-3|few|TRBJ1-3|TRBD1
TGTGCCATCAGTGGCGACAGGGGTCCTGGAAACACCATATATTTT
CAISGDRGPGNTIYF
>TRBV5-6|NA|TRBJ2-1|NA
TGTGCCAGCAGCCCAGGGAATGTAGGAAATGAGCAGTTCTTC
CASSPGNVGNEQFF
>TRBV28|NA|TRBJ1-3|NA
TGTGCCAGCAGTTTATGGGGAAACACCATATATTTT
CASSLWGNTIYF
>TRBV2|NA|TRBJ1-6|TRBD1
TGTGCCAGCAGTGGGCAAAGCGGGACAGGGAAAAGTTCCCCCCTCCACTTT
CASSGQSGTGKSSPLHF
>TRBV28|NA|TRBJ1-5|TRBD1
TGTGCCAGCAGCAGCGCCGACAGGGGGAAAAGCCAGCCCCAGCATTTT
CASSSADRGKSQPQHF